This T cell receptor (beta chain) was captured by sequencing in a study of control samples from healthy donors and cancer patients. The method was immunoSEQ multiplex PCR; TCRdb's version includes in-frame clones alone and lacks a portion of them. In the table there are some 150,000 clones, roughly 94% of which are singletons. J lost 4 bases, V lost 5 bases, and 10 bases had no gene match. This CDR3 contains 15 residues. Germline V gene data show CDR1 as SGHAT and CDR2 as FQNNGV. This receptor was obtained from a man aged 55 to 70 with colorectal cancer. V gene TRBV11-2 combines with J gene TRBJ1-1; 7 bases fit TRBD1. The sample was PBMCs. The CDR3 DNA reads as TGTGCCAGCAGCCAATCACAGGGGTACGGCACTGAAGCTTTCTTT. It codes for CASSQSQGYGTEAFF.